This T cell receptor (beta chain) derives from a study of blood T cell repertoires in COVID-19. Overall study: Material from acute and convalescent COVID-19 was sourced from the United States, Italy and Spain. T cells, B-cell-depleted T cells, or PBMCs supplied cDNA or gDNA.

Deletions cut 0 bases from V and 1 base from J, with 12 bases between. The CDR3 length is 16 residues. In germline, CDR1 is MGHRA, CDR2 YSYEKL. This clone appeared once. Original processing methods: Estimates of nucleated cell counts were drawn from the amplification of reference gene primers. The table came from immunoSEQ multiplex PCR; TCRdb's copy has only in-frame clones and leaves some out. D and trimming were read from the DNA, whereas the V and J calls and clone size are those reported in that table. The table has 130,000 or so clones, over 75% seen once; the top ten hold about 3.9%. Sequencing input: peripheral blood. The TCR was taken from a man in his 60s with acute or convalescent COVID-19. The V call is TRBV4-1, the J call TRBJ2-5; tentative D call: TRBD2 (6 bases). Here the CDR3 reads CASSQDSGGLQETQYF. The CDR3 nucleotides read TGCGCCAGCAGCCAAGATTCCGGGGGACTCCAAGAGACCCAGTACTTC.